This T cell receptor beta chain was sequenced during a study of long-term antiretroviral therapy in people with HIV (dated by TCRdb to the early 2020s). General notes on the study: The earliest samples were collected roughly a decade before the 2015 WHO recommendation for immediate ART, at a time when ART was usually postponed until CD4 counts fell. A retrospective serial study tested whether ART initiation and durable HIV suppression were associated with changes in peripheral blood TRB repertoire composition and diversity. From 30 adults with confirmed HIV infection, the cohort provided roughly 200 cryopreserved PBMC samples, gathered serially across a mean of around 6 years (range 1-12). Among the 30 or so participants with HIV, ten to eleven were female. No cross-contamination during QIAcube processing was seen in test extractions of a monoclonal T-cell line run alongside approximately 36 polyclonal samples. The paper as a whole reports these results and caveats: Starting ART was linked to a significant rise in TRB diversity, yet even after long-term ART the diversity remained significantly lower than in transplant donor controls. Inferences about post-ART repertoire changes were limited because no data were available on ART adherence, viral resistance or therapy changes. Expanded TRB clones identified before ART initiation dominated the repertoire across all time points, though the dominance fluctuated and decreased in many PLHIV after ART. The samples span the years 2004 to 2017, and the ART regimens used at that time may not be as effective as current regimens. HIV repertoires had narrower CDR3 length ranges than controls, and the network structure suggested an antigen-experienced repertoire that shifted only slightly toward naive after ART. Limited PBMC availability meant only the TCR beta chain was sequenced, without alpha chain pairing. Because cell numbers in pre-ART samples were limited, unsorted PBMC were profiled instead of sorted CD4+ and CD8+ T cells.

Sequencing of the TRB variable region was done with the immunoSEQ hsTCRB v3.0 assay at survey level resolution. The targeted TRB sequencing depth was roughly 35,000-50,000 T-cell genomes per sample. Pooled TRB libraries were sequenced on an Illumina MiSeq with a v3 150-cycle kit. As for the original processing: Analysis of repertoires was carried out in R inside a reproducible Nextflow workflow spanning QC, data transformation and analysis. LymphoSeq2, an R package for exploring AIRR-Seq data, was used to implement custom analyses. After excluding a handful of samples that yielded fewer than 5000 total TRB sequences, around 190 HIV repertoires remained for analysis. Among the 170 to 200 HIV repertoires that were kept, 59 were collected before ART initiation and 120 to 140 were collected after ART initiation. Repertoires were downsampled to 5000 TRB nucleotide sequences, with summary statistics averaged over 100 downsampling iterations. Only TRB sequences with CDR3 regions of at least seven amino acids were retained for analysis. Diversity was measured with a Shannon entropy-derived clonality score and the Gini coefficient. In the repertoire networks, any two of the top 5000 CDR3 amino acid sequences were connected whenever the two sequences differed by an edit distance of one. For TRB CDR3 amino acid sequences, GLIPH2 was used to predict antigen specificity groups and MHC restriction. Known CMV, EBV, HIV or tissue antigen associations were flagged by matching CDR3 amino acid sequences against VDJdb and McPAS-TCR. Pre-ART, post-ART and control groups were compared with Wilcoxon signed-rank tests and Holm-Bonferroni correction. Drawn from immuneACCESS, this table holds only the in-frame rearrangements with V and J called that TCRdb kept. Clones are partly lost; checked studies trace under half to an unresolved V gene and leave the rest unexplained. The V and J calls and the clone size are those of that table, but D and trimming were determined from the DNA. Counted in this sample were more than 11,000 clones; around 76% of them appeared once. In total, the top ten clones hold around a quarter of the sample.

To be included, a participant needed at least one PBMC sample from before ART initiation plus at least two post-ART samples. All participants with HIV were treated in the United States of America. Before DNA extraction, cryopreserved samples of roughly 0.85-11 million PBMC were thawed and then washed. At the time of the earliest PBMC sample for each participant with HIV, ages ranged from about 23 to 60 years. Per participant, PBMC samples came from 1-4 timepoints prior to ART initiation and 2-8 timepoints following ART initiation, for a median of 7 samples. Serial HIV viral load, CD4+ T-cell count, ART history and demographic data were obtained for every participant. Using a Qiagen kit on a QIAcube, genomic DNA was extracted from unsorted PBMC, with samples processed in batches of 12. Concerning this clone itself: It lacks a known antigen. The sample holds no much larger clone one base away, and base qualities are not on file.

Per the germline V gene, SQVTM is the CDR1 and ANQGSEA is the CDR2. The germline V end is reduced by 7 bases and the J end by 6 bases; junction bases left unmatched: 3. The CDR3, cysteine through phenylalanine, is 12 amino acids long. Only the CDR3 region is kept as DNA, spanning 36 bases read in frame from base 1. The source was unsorted PBMCs, collected 3.1 years after starting antiretroviral therapy. This TCR was recovered from a man aged 40-49 years with HIV. The chain couples TRBV29-1 to TRBJ1-2; 12 bases in the middle match TRBD1. The CDR3 region has the sequence CSGDRGQDGYTF. DNA sequence: TGCAGCGGGGACAGGGGGCAGGATGGCTACACCTTC.